Presented here are 9 T cell receptor beta chains from one specimen sequenced in a study of long-term antiretroviral therapy in people with HIV. Runs used v3.0 of the immunoSEQ assay and were done at survey level. Sequencing used immunoSEQ multiplex PCR; TCRdb keeps in-frame clones, though not all of them. This sample has about 11,000 clones; about 80% occur once, and the top ten carry under 20%. The specimen comprised unsorted PBMCs, sampled at the start of antiretroviral therapy, before treatment. These receptors were obtained from a man aged 25-40 years with HIV.

This clone was seen a single time. This chain connects TRBV5-4 to TRBJ2-2, with D unresolved. In germline, CDR1 is SGHNT, CDR2 YYREEE (reference sequence). V lost 0 bases, J lost 4 bases, and 13 bases lay in between. The CDR3 contains 16 residues. The CDR3 loop reads CASSLEGRPTTGELFF. CDR3 bases: TGTGCCAGCAGCTTGGAGGGCAGACCGACCACCGGGGAGCTGTTTTTT.

This chain joins TRBV19 and TRBJ2-7, with D possibly TRBD2 on 5 matching bases. Per the germline V gene, CDR1 is LNHDA and CDR2 is SQIVND (reference sequence). V lost 7 bases and J lost 0, with 13 bases in between. This CDR3 spans 14 amino acids. The DNA for the CDR3 is TGTGCCAGTAAAGAGGGCCTAACCTCCTACGAGCAGTACTTC. This encodes CASKEGLTSYEQYF.

This clone was detected a few times. This CDR3 is CASGHQASYEQYF. CDR3 sequence (DNA): TGTGCCAGCGGACACCAGGCGTCCTACGAGCAGTACTTC. This chain uses TRBV7-9 with TRBJ2-7, with D possibly TRBD1 on 5 matching bases. The CDR3 has 13 residues. The germline gives CDR1 SEHNR, CDR2 FQNEAQ (reference sequence). The germline V and J ends were trimmed by 8 bases and 1 base, with 12 bases remaining between them.

The genes are TRBV10-3 and TRBJ1-5; possibly TRBD1 for D (6 bases). CDR1 is ENHRY and CDR2 is SYGVKD in the germline V gene. V lost 5 bases and J 0 bases, leaving 14 bases between the germline ends. CDR3 length: 16 amino acids. CDR3: CAISITDRDSNQPQHF. CDR3 DNA sequence: TGTGCCATCAGTATAACGGACAGAGATAGCAATCAGCCCCAGCATTTT.

The sample holds a few counts of this clone. The chain couples TRBV7-8 to TRBJ2-7; 14 bases fit TRBD2. V lost 2 bases and J lost 0; bases outside the gene matches: 6. Germline loops: CDR1 SGHVS, CDR2 FQNEAQ. The CDR3 is 18 residues long. CDR3 sequence (DNA): TGTGCCAGCAGCTTAAGGACTAGCGGGGGGCCGAACTCCTACGAGCAGTACTTC. It codes for CASSLRTSGGPNSYEQYF.

This rearrangement joins TRBV11-1 to TRBJ1-1, with no clear D. This CDR3 spans 13 amino acids. V was pared by 5 bases and J by 4 bases, with 11 bases between. CDR1 is SGHAT, CDR2 FQDESV, per germline (reference sequence). CDR3 region: CASSTPWGTEAFF. The CDR3 DNA reads as TGTGCCAGCAGCACCCCGTGGGGCACTGAAGCTTTCTTT.

V and J are TRBV5-5 and TRBJ1-6; the D gene is possibly TRBD1 (6 bases). Trimming shortened V by 5 bases and J by 2 bases, and 11 bases separated the two germline ends. The CDR3 runs 15 residues. Germline-derived CDR1 and CDR2 are SGHKS and YYEKEE (reference sequence). The DNA of the CDR3 is TGTGCCAGCAGTTCCACAGGGACCTATAATTCACCCCTCCACTTT. This codes for CASSSTGTYNSPLHF.

The rearrangement links TRBV25-1 to TRBJ1-2; no definite D call. The CDR3 is 13 residues long. CDR1 is MGHDK, CDR2 SYGVNS, per germline. V was cut by 4 bases and J by 5 bases, with 11 bases left in between. In nucleotides, the CDR3 is TGTGCCAGCAGTGGTGACGGAATATATGGCTACACCTTC. This gives the protein CASSGDGIYGYTF.

This sequence joins TRBV19 and TRBJ2-7, with 7 bases identical to TRBD1. Germline CDR1 reads LNHDA; CDR2 reads SQIVND (reference sequence). The CDR3 is 16 residues long. J gave up 0 bases and V 5 bases, and 10 bases lay outside the gene matches. CDR3 amino acids: CASSPKGTASSYEQYF. In DNA form, the CDR3 reads TGTGCCAGTAGTCCGAAAGGGACAGCGAGCTCCTACGAGCAGTACTTC.